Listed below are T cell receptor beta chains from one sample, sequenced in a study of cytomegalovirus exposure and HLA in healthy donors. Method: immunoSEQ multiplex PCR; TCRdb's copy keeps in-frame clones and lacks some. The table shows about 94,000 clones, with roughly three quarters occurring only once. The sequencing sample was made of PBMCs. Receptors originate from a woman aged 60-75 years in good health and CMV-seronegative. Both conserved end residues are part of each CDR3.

CDR3: CAGTPGQHTGELFF; V: TRBV6-1
CDR3: CASSLGGTGAKNIQYF; V: TRBV7-2
CDR3: CSVGPQGGDTQYF; V: TRBV29-1
CDR3: CASSLEVLAGDNTGELFF; V: TRBV5-6
CDR3: CASSSTGKIQETQYF; V: TRBV5-6
CDR3: CASSLGGAGDTQYF; V: TRBV28
CDR3: CSAEGQGNYEQYF; V: TRBV29-1
CDR3: CASSPTHSLPYEQYF; V: TRBV5-1
CDR3: CASSLRQGALAEQYF; V: TRBV27
CDR3: CASSPGTGATNEKLFF; V: TRBV5-1
CDR3: CASSTTGNTEAFF; V: TRBV5-1
CDR3: CASMSGVGSDTQYF; V: TRBV6-1
CDR3: CSSSSSTDTQYF; V: TRBV7-9
CDR3: CAGEITGFYEQYF; V: TRBV7-9
CDR3: CASSQVYGVEQPQHF; V: TRBV4-1
CDR3: CASSIDRVRTSEAFF; V: TRBV19
CDR3: CASSLGSTEAFF; V: TRBV5-1
CDR3: CASLTSRYGYTF; V: TRBV7-2
CDR3: CAIRGQGNEQYF; V: TRBV10-3
CDR3: CASRRIRGSSEKLFF; V: TRBV6-1
CDR3: CASSPGQSYEQYF; V: TRBV19
CDR3: CASSLAAVTDTQYF; V: TRBV7-2
CDR3: CASSSVLSETQYF; V: TRBV5-4
CDR3: CASSSGQGVYTEAFF; V: TRBV5-4
CDR3: CASSLTQGRNYGYTF; V: TRBV7-7
CDR3: CASSLDRQQPQHF; V: TRBV7-2
CDR3: CAWNTGFNTDTQYF; V: TRBV30
CDR3: CASSYLRERDTQYF; V: TRBV6-9
CDR3: CASTAGTGGPGANVLTF; V: TRBV27
CDR3: CASSYSMRETQYF; V: TRBV6-5
CDR3: CASSIKQGNEQYF; V: TRBV19
CDR3: CASSFGQGRGNYGYTF; V: TRBV5-4
CDR3: CSVAPGLLETQYF; V: TRBV29-1
CDR3: CATSRARDTRYEQYF; V: TRBV15
CDR3: CATRGTGVEKLFF; V: TRBV15
CDR3: CASSEPGAQETQYF; V: TRBV5-1
CDR3: CASSLGGGWGTDTQYF; V: TRBV5-1
CDR3: CASSYRATNEKLFF; V: TRBV18
CDR3: CASSLTTYYNEQFF; V: TRBV5-1
CDR3: CASSIGREGTRPQHF; V: TRBV19
CDR3: CASSQDWAGVNEKLFF; V: TRBV4-3
CDR3: CASSLWTDTDTQYF; V: TRBV27
CDR3: CASSLSDRGYGYTF; V: TRBV28
CDR3: CASSFGGRNEKLFF; V: TRBV27
CDR3: CASSTGGLNYGYTF; V: TRBV7-8
CDR3: CASRRTSGSYNEQFF; V: TRBV2
CDR3: CAAQGYNEQFF; V: TRBV10-3
CDR3: CASSPTPRDSYGYTF; V: TRBV18
CDR3: CASSLATGELFF; V: TRBV4-1
CDR3: CASSYLVGRKNTEAFF; V: TRBV6-5
CDR3: CASSPQGQGANYGYTF; V: TRBV9
CDR3: CASSASGTGYDIQYF; V: TRBV9
CDR3: CAWSAFTRIGNTIYF; V: TRBV30
CDR3: CASSPGVNTEAFF; V: TRBV19
CDR3: CASSLAGGSPLHF; V: TRBV5-6
CDR3: CASSEVWGGFGYNEQFF; V: TRBV6-1
CDR3: CASSITGGREAFF; V: TRBV28
CDR3: CASSNPGGQGAYEQYF; V: TRBV19
CDR3: CASSLTSTGGYTF; V: TRBV27
CDR3: CASSAHRDTGELFF; V: TRBV25-1